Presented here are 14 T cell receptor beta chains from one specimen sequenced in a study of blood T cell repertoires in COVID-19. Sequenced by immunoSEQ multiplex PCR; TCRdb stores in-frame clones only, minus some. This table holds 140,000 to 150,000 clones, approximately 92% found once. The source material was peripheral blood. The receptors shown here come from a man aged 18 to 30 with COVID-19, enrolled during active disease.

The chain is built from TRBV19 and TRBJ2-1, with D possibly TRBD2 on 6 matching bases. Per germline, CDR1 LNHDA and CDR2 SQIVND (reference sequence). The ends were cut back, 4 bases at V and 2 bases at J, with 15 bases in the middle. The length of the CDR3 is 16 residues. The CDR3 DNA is TGTGCCAGTAGTAGGGCGCTAGCGCAAACCTACAATGAGCAGTTCTTC. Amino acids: CASSRALAQTYNEQFF.

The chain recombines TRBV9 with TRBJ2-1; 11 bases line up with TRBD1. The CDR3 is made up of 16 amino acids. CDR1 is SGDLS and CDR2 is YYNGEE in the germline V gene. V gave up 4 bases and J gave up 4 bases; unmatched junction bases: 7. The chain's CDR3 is CASSSSGTGGYNEQFF. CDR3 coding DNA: TGTGCCAGCAGCTCAAGCGGGACAGGGGGTTACAATGAGCAGTTCTTC. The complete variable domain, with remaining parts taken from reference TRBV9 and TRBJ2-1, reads DSGVTQTPKHLITATGQRVTLRCSPRSGDLSVYWYQQSLDQGLQFLIQYYNGEERAKGNILERFSAQQFPDLHSELNLSSLELGDSALYFCASSSSGTGGYNEQFFGPGTRLTVL.

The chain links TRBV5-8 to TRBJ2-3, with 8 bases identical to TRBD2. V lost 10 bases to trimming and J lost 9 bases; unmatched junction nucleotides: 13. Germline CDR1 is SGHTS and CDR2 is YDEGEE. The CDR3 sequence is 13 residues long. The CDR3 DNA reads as TGTGCCCCGCGGCCTAGCGGGCGGCCCACGCAGTATTTT. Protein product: CAPRPSGRPTQYF.

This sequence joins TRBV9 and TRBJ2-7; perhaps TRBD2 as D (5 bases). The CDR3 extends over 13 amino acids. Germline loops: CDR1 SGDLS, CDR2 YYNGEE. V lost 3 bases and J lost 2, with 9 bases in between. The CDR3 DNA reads TGTGCCAGCAGCGCCTCCGGGACCTACGAGCAGTACTTC. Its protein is CASSASGTYEQYF.

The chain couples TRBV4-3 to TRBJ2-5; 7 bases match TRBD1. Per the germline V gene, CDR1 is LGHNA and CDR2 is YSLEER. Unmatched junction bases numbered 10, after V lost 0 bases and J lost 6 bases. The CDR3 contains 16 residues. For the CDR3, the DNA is TGCGCCAGCAGCCAAGATTTTTCAGGGGGTTCCAAGACCCAGTACTTC. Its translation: CASSQDFSGGSKTQYF.

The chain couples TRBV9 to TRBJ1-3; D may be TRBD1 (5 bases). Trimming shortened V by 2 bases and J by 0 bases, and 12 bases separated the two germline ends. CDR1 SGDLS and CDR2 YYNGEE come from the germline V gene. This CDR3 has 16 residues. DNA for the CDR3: TGTGCCAGCAGCGTGAATCAGGGCCTCTCTGGAAACACCATATATTTT. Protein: CASSVNQGLSGNTIYF.

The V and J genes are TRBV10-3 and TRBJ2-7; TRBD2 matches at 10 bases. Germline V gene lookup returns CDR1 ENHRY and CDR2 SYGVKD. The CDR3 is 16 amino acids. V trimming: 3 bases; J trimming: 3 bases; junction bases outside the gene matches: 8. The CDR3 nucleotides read TGTGCCATCAGTGAATCGACTAGCGGGTCAGACTACGAGCAGTACTTC. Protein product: CAISESTSGSDYEQYF.

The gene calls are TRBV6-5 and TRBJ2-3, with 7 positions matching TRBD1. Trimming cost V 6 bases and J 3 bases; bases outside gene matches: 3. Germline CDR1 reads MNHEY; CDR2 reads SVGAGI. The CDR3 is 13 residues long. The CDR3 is CASRGQLTDTQYF. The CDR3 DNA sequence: TGTGCCAGCAGGGGACAGCTAACAGATACGCAGTATTTT.

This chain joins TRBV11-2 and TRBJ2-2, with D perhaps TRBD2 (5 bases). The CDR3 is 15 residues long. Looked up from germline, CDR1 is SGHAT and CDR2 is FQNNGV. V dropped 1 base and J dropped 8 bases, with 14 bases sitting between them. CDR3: CASSLGTPGIGELFF. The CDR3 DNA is TGTGCCAGCAGCTTAGGCACCCCGGGGATTGGGGAGCTGTTTTTT.

The CDR3 DNA follows: TGTGCCAGCAGCCCCCTCGATAGTTTAAGTCAGGGGCAGTTCTTC. It is translated as CASSPLDSLSQGQFF. V usage is TRBV14 and J usage is TRBJ2-1; D possibly corresponds to TRBD1 (5 bases). Trimming shortened V by 4 bases and J by 12 bases, and 22 bases separated the two germline ends. This CDR3 region has 15 residues. CDR1 is SGHDN and CDR2 is FVKESK in the germline V gene.

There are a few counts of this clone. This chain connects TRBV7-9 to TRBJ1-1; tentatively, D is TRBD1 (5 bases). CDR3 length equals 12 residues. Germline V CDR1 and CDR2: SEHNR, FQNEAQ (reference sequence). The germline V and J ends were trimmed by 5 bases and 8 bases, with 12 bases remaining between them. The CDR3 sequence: CASSLHGQEAFF. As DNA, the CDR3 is TGTGCCAGCAGCCTCCATGGACAAGAAGCTTTCTTT.

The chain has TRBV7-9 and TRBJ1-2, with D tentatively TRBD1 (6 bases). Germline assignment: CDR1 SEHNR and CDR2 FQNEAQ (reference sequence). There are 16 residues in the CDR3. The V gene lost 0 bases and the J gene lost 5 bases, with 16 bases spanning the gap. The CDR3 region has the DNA TGTGCCAGCAGCTTAGCGCAACAGGGACGTTTTTATGGCTACACCTTC. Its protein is CASSLAQQGRFYGYTF.

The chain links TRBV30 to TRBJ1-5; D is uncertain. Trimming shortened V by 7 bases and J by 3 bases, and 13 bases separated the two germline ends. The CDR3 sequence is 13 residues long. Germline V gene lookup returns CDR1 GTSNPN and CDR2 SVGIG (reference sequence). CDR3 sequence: CAFSILVNQPQHF. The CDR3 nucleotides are TGTGCCTTTTCCATACTTGTCAATCAGCCCCAGCATTTT.

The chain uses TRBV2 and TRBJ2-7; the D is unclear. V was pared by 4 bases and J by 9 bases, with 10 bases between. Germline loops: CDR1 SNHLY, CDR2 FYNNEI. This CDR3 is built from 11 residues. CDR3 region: CASSAMSAQYF. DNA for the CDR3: TGTGCCAGCAGTGCCATGAGCGCGCAGTACTTC.